This TCR beta chain was captured in a study of blood T cells in healthy people across ages. About the research overall: Researchers report that template switching captured about one barcoded beta molecule per two T cells. Study-wide results and caveats: Relative to aged donors, long-lived donors carried more naive CD4+ cells and displayed higher diversity.

V shed 6 bases and J shed 0 bases, with 8 bases lying between them. The V gene's germline CDR1 is SQVTM and CDR2 ANQGSEA. This CDR3 contains 12 residues. Turning to this clonotype: Its antigen is unknown.

Then a second PCR, running roughly 6 to 11 cycles, was carried out with a sample-barcoded 5' primer and a J-beta primer mix. TCRdb reprocessed the 5' RACE reads with MiXCR, giving one entry per CDR3 protein. In the table there are approximately 800,000 distinct CDR3 sequences, 50% to 65% of which are singletons. The clonotype originates from a man at least 80 years old in good health. The chain recombines TRBV29-1 with TRBJ1-1; D remains ambiguous. Sequenced: blood. The CDR3 spells CSVVPLNTEAFF. CDR3 bases: TGCAGCGTCGTTCCACTGAACACTGAAGCTTTCTTT.